This entry lists 30 T cell receptor beta chains sequenced from one sample in a study of cytomegalovirus exposure and HLA in healthy donors. The PCR employed 60 Vbeta primers together with 13 Jbeta primers. The data were produced by immunoSEQ multiplex PCR, yet TCRdb's version contains in-frame clones alone and is incomplete. The table shows 85,000 to 110,000 clones, with around 82% occurring only once. Sequencing was performed on PBMCs. The receptor set was obtained from a woman aged 18-30 years in good health and CMV-seropositive.

The rearrangement joins TRBV9 to TRBJ1-4; TRBD1 might be the D (6 bases). Germline CDR1 and CDR2: SGDLS and YYNGEE. CDR3 length equals 14 residues. V was shortened by 3 bases and J by 8 bases, with 14 bases between the two germline ends. In DNA, the CDR3 is TGTGCCAGCAGCGAAGGCTCGGGGGGCGAAAAACTGTTTTTT. This codes for CASSEGSGGEKLFF.

CDR3 DNA: TGTGCCAGCAGCTTAGGACAGGGTTCGAACACTGAAGCTTTCTTT. Translation: CASSLGQGSNTEAFF. This chain connects TRBV7-2 to TRBJ1-1; 7 nucleotides agree with TRBD1. The CDR3 extends over 15 amino acids. The V segment lost 1 base and the J segment 1 base; nucleotides outside the gene matches: 3. The V gene's germline CDR1 is SGHTA and CDR2 FQGNSA.

This chain uses TRBV6-5 with TRBJ2-2; no definite D call. The germline V and J ends were trimmed by 2 bases and 0 bases, with 7 bases remaining between them. The CDR3 consists of 15 residues. CDR1 and CDR2 (germline): MNHEY, SVGAGI. The CDR3 nucleotides read TGTGCCAGCAGTTACGGGCAGACGAACACCGGGGAGCTGTTTTTT. Protein product: CASSYGQTNTGELFF.

The chain recombines TRBV27 with TRBJ2-7; D possibly corresponds to TRBD2 (6 bases). The CDR3 totals 15 residues. Germline V lookup: CDR1 MNHEY, CDR2 SMNVEV (reference sequence). Trimming left V 6 bases short and J 1 base short, with 16 bases between. In DNA, the CDR3 is TGTGCCAGCAGAAAAGGGACTGCCATTTCCTACGAGCAGTACTTC. It specifies CASRKGTAISYEQYF.

The chain links TRBV6-6 to TRBJ2-5; 7 bases are shared with TRBD2. This CDR3 spans 15 amino acids. Looked up from germline, CDR1 is MNHNY and CDR2 is SVGAGI (reference sequence). Germline trimming cut 6 bases from V and 1 base from J; bases unmatched to any gene: 8. The CDR3 loop is CASSSTSRVQETQYF. CDR3 sequence (DNA): TGTGCCAGCAGCTCGACTAGCAGGGTCCAAGAGACCCAGTACTTC.

The rearrangement uses TRBV19 and TRBJ2-2; TRBD2 agrees at 10 bases. The CDR3 is made up of 15 amino acids. The J segment lost 2 bases and the V segment lost 6 bases, leaving 3 bases of the junction unmatched. CDR1 is LNHDA and CDR2 is SQIVND in the germline V gene (reference sequence). As DNA, the CDR3 is TGTGCCAGTAGCTGGACTAGCGGCAACACCGGGGAGCTGTTTTTT. Its protein product is CASSWTSGNTGELFF.

The chain is built from TRBV18 and TRBJ2-7; 8 bases match TRBD1. Germline CDR1 KGHSH, CDR2 LQKENI. This CDR3 has 13 residues. Losses at the gene ends were 3 bases for V and 6 bases for J; bases not matched to a gene: 4. CDR3 coding DNA: TGTGCCAGCTCACCGGGACAGGAGGTCGAGCAGTACTTC. Amino acids: CASSPGQEVEQYF.

The chain links TRBV6-5 to TRBJ2-1, with 7 bases fitting TRBD1. The germline V gene encodes CDR1 MNHEY and CDR2 SVGAGI. J lost 2 bases, V lost 7 bases, and 8 bases had no gene match. The CDR3 loop spans 15 amino acids. Written as DNA, the CDR3 is TGTGCCAGCACTCGACCGGGACAGACCTACAATGAGCAGTTCTTC. Its protein product is CASTRPGQTYNEQFF.

V gene TRBV15 combines with J gene TRBJ1-1, with D perhaps TRBD1 (5 bases). With 0 bases removed from V and 1 base from J, the gap between germline ends came to 15 bases. The CDR3 is 17 amino acids. Germline CDR1 reads LNHNV; CDR2 reads YYDKDF (reference sequence). CDR3 loop: CATSRDFSRQRNTEAFF. In DNA, the CDR3 is TGTGCCACCAGCAGAGATTTTTCAAGACAGCGGAACACTGAAGCTTTCTTT.

This clone showed up just a few times. This chain links TRBV10-3 with TRBJ2-1; weak D call: TRBD1 (5 bases). Per germline, CDR1 ENHRY and CDR2 SYGVKD. With 4 bases removed from V and 7 bases from J, the gap between germline ends came to 17 bases. This CDR3 region has 15 residues. CDR3 amino acids: CAISVFLGPNNEQFF. CDR3 in DNA: TGTGCCATCAGTGTGTTTTTGGGGCCCAATAATGAGCAGTTCTTC.

A single count supports this clone. This chain links TRBV7-9 with TRBJ1-2; TRBD1 is a possible D gene (5 bases). Looked up from germline, CDR1 is SEHNR and CDR2 is FQNEAQ (reference sequence). CDR3 length: 17 amino acids. Trimming cost V 10 bases and J 2 bases, with 26 bases left between them. CDR3 in DNA: TGTGCCAATCAAACGTACGGGGGATCCGAGAGAAACTATGGCTACACCTTC. Protein: CANQTYGGSERNYGYTF.

The chain links TRBV11-2 to TRBJ2-5; possible D gene TRBD1, 6 bases. CDR1 and CDR2 (germline): SGHAT, FQNNGV. This CDR3 region has 13 residues. Trimming cost V 1 base and J 4 bases, with 7 bases left between them. The CDR3 protein is CASSLAGVETQYF. CDR3 nucleotides: TGTGCCAGCAGCTTAGCAGGGGTAGAGACCCAGTACTTC.

The count of this clone is one. CDR3 loop: CASSPSRASRGYTF. The DNA for the CDR3 is TGTGCCAGCAGTCCGTCGAGGGCCTCTAGGGGCTACACCTTC. V gene TRBV27 combines with J gene TRBJ1-2; D gene ambiguous. The CDR3 has 14 residues. The germline V and J ends were trimmed by 5 bases and 8 bases, with 18 bases remaining between them. Germline V gene data show CDR1 as MNHEY and CDR2 as SMNVEV (reference sequence).

This clone was observed a few times. The V and J genes are TRBV27 and TRBJ1-2; TRBD1 matches 9 bases. Germline CDR1 is MNHEY and CDR2 is SMNVEV (reference sequence). This CDR3 has 15 amino acids. Trimming removed 3 bases from V and 6 bases from J; junction bases left unmatched: 8. The CDR3 is CASSLGTGQYHGYTF. CDR3 DNA: TGTGCCAGCAGTTTGGGGACAGGGCAATATCATGGCTACACCTTC.

CDR3 region: CASSEAGTGNQPQHF. Here the CDR3 DNA reads TGTGCCAGCAGTGAAGCCGGTACGGGTAATCAGCCCCAGCATTTT. The chain has TRBV6-1 and TRBJ1-5; D is uncertain. The germline gives CDR1 MNHNS, CDR2 SASEGT. Trimming shortened V by 0 bases and J by 4 bases, and 10 bases separated the two germline ends. This CDR3 is 15 amino acids long.

The J gene is TRBJ2-3, the V gene TRBV29-1; TRBD2 matches at 9 bases. J was trimmed by 5 bases and V by 4 bases; bases with no gene match: 10. This CDR3 is 15 amino acids long. The V gene's germline CDR1 is SQVTM and CDR2 ANQGSEA. The DNA for the CDR3 is TGCAGCGTTGTGGGCGCGGGAGGGCCCGGAGATACGCAGTATTTT. Translation: CSVVGAGGPGDTQYF.

J is TRBJ1-1 and V is TRBV6-1, with D possibly TRBD1 on 6 matching bases. The CDR3 contains 15 residues. V lost 1 base to trimming and J lost 5 bases, with 14 bases between them. The germline CDR1 and CDR2 sequences are MNHNS and SASEGT. CDR3 nucleotides: TGTGCCAGCAGTGAAGTTGGGGCTGGACAGACTGAAGCTTTCTTT. Translation: CASSEVGAGQTEAFF.

The chain's CDR3 is CASSHRVLDYGYTF. The CDR3 DNA is TGTGCCAGCAGCCACAGGGTTTTGGACTATGGCTACACCTTC. The J gene is TRBJ1-2, the V gene TRBV7-9; D is perhaps TRBD1 (6 bases). The V gene lost 5 bases and the J gene lost 3 bases, with 13 bases spanning the gap. The CDR3 contains 14 residues. CDR1 and CDR2 from the germline V gene are SEHNR and FQNEAQ (reference sequence).

A single count supports this clone. The chain has TRBV7-3 and TRBJ2-5; tentatively, D is TRBD1 (5 bases). The V end lost 2 bases, the J end lost 5 bases, and 15 bases lay between the germline ends. The V gene's germline CDR1 is SGHTA and CDR2 FQGTGA. The CDR3 totals 15 residues. In DNA, the CDR3 is TGTGCCAGCAGCTTAGGGGCAGGCGGCAGGGAGACCCAGTACTTC. Protein product: CASSLGAGGRETQYF. Supplemented by reference TRBV7-3 and TRBJ2-5, the full variable domain reads GAGVSQTPSNKVTEKGKYVELRCDPISGHTALYWYRQSLGQGPEFLIYFQGTGAADDSGLPNDRFFAVRPEGSVSTLKIQRTERGDSAVYLCASSLGAGGRETQYFGPGTRLLVL.

The chain is built from TRBV5-1 and TRBJ2-3; a weak D match, TRBD2 (5 bases). Germline values: CDR1 SGHRS, CDR2 YFSETQ. The ends were cut back, 2 bases at V and 0 bases at J, with 10 bases in the middle. The CDR3 covers 15 residues. The CDR3 bases are TGCGCCAGCAGCTTACAGCGGTGGAGCACAGATACGCAGTATTTT. It codes for CASSLQRWSTDTQYF.

V and J are TRBV5-1 and TRBJ2-2; 7 nucleotides agree with TRBD1. Unmatched junction bases numbered 8, after V lost 3 bases and J lost 0 bases. CDR3 length equals 17 residues. Germline V gene lookup returns CDR1 SGHRS and CDR2 YFSETQ. The chain's CDR3 is CASSSSVTGTNTGELFF. The CDR3, as DNA: TGCGCCAGCAGCTCGTCAGTGACAGGGACGAACACCGGGGAGCTGTTTTTT.

The chain recombines TRBV11-1 with TRBJ2-3; TRBD1 matches 10 bases. Trimming took 5 bases from V and 5 from J; bases not matched to a gene: 4. Germline V lookup: CDR1 SGHAT, CDR2 FQDESV (reference sequence). The CDR3 spans 14 residues. The CDR3 here is CASSDRGRGDTQYF. The DNA for the CDR3 is TGTGCCAGCAGCGACAGGGGGCGCGGAGATACGCAGTATTTT.

V gene TRBV5-5 combines with J gene TRBJ1-2, with TRBD1 matching over 9 bases. The CDR3 length is 16 residues. Looked up from germline, CDR1 is SGHKS and CDR2 is YYEKEE (reference sequence). J lost 5 bases, V lost 4 bases, and 12 bases had no gene match. The CDR3 protein is CASSIYDRGDSYGYTF. The CDR3 DNA follows: TGTGCCAGCAGCATCTATGACAGGGGGGACTCTTATGGCTACACCTTC.

The J gene is TRBJ1-2, the V gene TRBV19; D is possibly TRBD1 (6 bases). Germline V CDR1 and CDR2: LNHDA, SQIVND (reference sequence). Trimming removed 1 base from V and 6 bases from J, with 12 bases in between. This CDR3 has 14 residues. In DNA, the CDR3 is TGTGCCAGTAGTATAGTCCTCGACAGGAATGGCTACACCTTC. Translating it yields CASSIVLDRNGYTF.

This rearrangement joins TRBV28 to TRBJ1-5; 7 bases line up with TRBD1. This CDR3 comprises 13 residues. The V gene end was trimmed by 10 bases and the J gene end by 4 bases; junction bases not matched to a gene: 7. Germline V gives CDR1 MDHEN, CDR2 SYDVKM. The CDR3 DNA reads TGTGCCACCAGAGACAGGGTGAATCAGCCCCAGCATTTT. Protein: CATRDRVNQPQHF.

Here the CDR3 DNA reads TGTGCCTGGAGTGCTGTCGTAGCCTACGAGCAGTACTTC. This codes for CAWSAVVAYEQYF. The chain joins TRBV30 to TRBJ2-7; D unresolved. Looked up from germline, CDR1 is GTSNPN and CDR2 is SVGIG (reference sequence). Trimming pared 1 base from V and 2 bases from J, leaving 9 bases between. CDR3 size: 13 residues.

This clone has a handful of counts. The genes are TRBV5-1 and TRBJ1-2; 7 nucleotides agree with TRBD1. The CDR3 contains 16 residues. CDR1 and CDR2 from the germline V gene are SGHRS and YFSETQ. Losses at the gene ends were 0 bases for V and 4 bases for J; bases not matched to a gene: 9. In DNA, the CDR3 is TGCGCCAGCAGCTTGGCCTTCTCGCAGGGGGGCTATGGCTACACCTTC. This sequence encodes CASSLAFSQGGYGYTF. The full variable domain, completed using reference TRBV5-1 and TRBJ1-2, is KAGVTQTPRYLIKTRGQQVTLSCSPISGHRSVSWYQQTPGQGLQFLFEYFSETQRNKGNFPGRFSGRQFSNSRSEMNVSTLELGDSALYLCASSLAFSQGGYGYTFGSGTRLTVV.

J is TRBJ2-5 and V is TRBV27; 7 positions agree with TRBD1. The J call may be mistaken, given a closer DNA end match to TRBJ2-7. The CDR3 has 15 residues. Germline V gives CDR1 MNHEY, CDR2 SMNVEV (reference sequence). The DNA for the CDR3 is TGTGCCAGCAGTCCAACGACAGGGTTGGCCTACGAGCAGTACTTC. Its protein product is CASSPTTGLAYEQYF.

This chain connects TRBV5-4 to TRBJ2-5; 9 bases are shared with TRBD2. Germline V gives CDR1 SGHNT, CDR2 YYREEE (reference sequence). The CDR3 totals 15 residues. The junction had 5 bases not matched to a gene; V was cut back by 1 base and J by 4 bases. The CDR3 DNA follows: TGTGCCAGCAGCTTGCGGCGGGAGGGCCCAGAGACCCAGTACTTC. This codes for CASSLRREGPETQYF.

The V and J genes are TRBV30 and TRBJ2-2; D is possibly TRBD2 (5 bases). Trimming stripped 5 bases from V and 8 bases from J, with 15 bases between. The CDR3 is made up of 13 amino acids. Germline V gene data show CDR1 as GTSNPN and CDR2 as SVGIG (reference sequence). CDR3 coding DNA: TGTGCCTGGCATAGGACCCGCGGGGGGGAGCTGTTTTTT. Translating it yields CAWHRTRGGELFF.